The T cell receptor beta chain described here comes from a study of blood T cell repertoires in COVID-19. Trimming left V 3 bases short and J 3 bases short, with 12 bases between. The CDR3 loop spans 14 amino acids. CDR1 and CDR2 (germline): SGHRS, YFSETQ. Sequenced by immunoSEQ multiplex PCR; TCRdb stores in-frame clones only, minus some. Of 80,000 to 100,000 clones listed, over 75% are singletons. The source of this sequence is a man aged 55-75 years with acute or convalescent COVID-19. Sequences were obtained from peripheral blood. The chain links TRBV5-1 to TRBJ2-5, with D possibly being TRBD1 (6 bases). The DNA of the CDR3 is TGCGCCAGCAGCTCTGGGGGCACGGAAGAGACCCAGTACTTC. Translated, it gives CASSSGGTEETQYF.